These T cell receptor beta chains were read from a single sample in a study of molecular identifiers for immune sequencing clone quantification. TCRdb re-called the PCR reads with MiXCR, one entry per CDR3 protein. The sample lists about 510,000 distinct CDR3 sequences; roughly 26% were seen once. The sample consisted of naive CD8+ T cells from blood, with Jurkat cell RNA spiked in. Receptors were obtained from a human donor in good health. Some libraries in this study had Jurkat cell RNA spiked in. Both conserved end residues are trimmed from each CDR3. D genes are given only for firm matches. Expanded clones are given a class, and other clones once, few, many or no size at all.

j_gene: TRBJ1-1
v_gene: TRBV4-3
d_gene: TRBD1
abundance: .
CDR3aa: ASSQPGQGRTEAF

j_gene: TRBJ2-5
v_gene: TRBV28
d_gene: TRBD2
abundance: few
CDR3aa: ASSWGLAGPQETQY

j_gene: TRBJ2-7
v_gene: TRBV10-2
d_gene: .
abundance: .
CDR3aa: ARSARSQDYEQY

j_gene: TRBJ1-6
v_gene: TRBV5-4
d_gene: TRBD1
abundance: few
CDR3aa: ASSWGTGGSPLH

j_gene: TRBJ2-5
v_gene: TRBV7-9
d_gene: .
abundance: .
CDR3aa: ASSQQTASQETQY

j_gene: TRBJ2-7
v_gene: TRBV27
d_gene: .
abundance: .
CDR3aa: ASSLSGRRYEQY

j_gene: TRBJ2-7
v_gene: TRBV7-2
d_gene: .
abundance: .
CDR3aa: ASSVPQTWRVSYEQY

j_gene: TRBJ2-7
v_gene: TRBV24-1
d_gene: TRBD2
abundance: .
CDR3aa: ATSDPKGGSYEQY

j_gene: TRBJ1-5
v_gene: TRBV2
d_gene: .
abundance: few
CDR3aa: ASSVYNNQPQH

j_gene: TRBJ2-3
v_gene: TRBV19
d_gene: .
abundance: many
CDR3aa: ASSKDSGVTDTQY

j_gene: TRBJ1-2
v_gene: TRBV4-3
d_gene: .
abundance: .
CDR3aa: ASSQDPVSNYGYT

j_gene: TRBJ2-1
v_gene: TRBV29-1
d_gene: TRBD2
abundance: .
CDR3aa: SVEGTSGTNEQF

j_gene: TRBJ2-1
v_gene: TRBV19
d_gene: TRBD2
abundance: .
CDR3aa: ASSSGTSGGGSGEQF

j_gene: TRBJ2-3
v_gene: TRBV5-1
d_gene: TRBD1
abundance: many
CDR3aa: ASSLGQGFTDTQY

j_gene: TRBJ2-1
v_gene: TRBV29-1
d_gene: TRBD2
abundance: .
CDR3aa: SVLSGRAGNEQF

j_gene: TRBJ2-1
v_gene: TRBV12-3/TRBV12-4
d_gene: .
abundance: few
CDR3aa: ASSVLAPSGYNEQF

j_gene: TRBJ2-1
v_gene: TRBV4-1
d_gene: .
abundance: .
CDR3aa: ASSLTTSSYNEQF

j_gene: TRBJ2-5
v_gene: TRBV6-6
d_gene: .
abundance: many
CDR3aa: ASNSWGEETQY

j_gene: TRBJ1-1
v_gene: TRBV7-9
d_gene: TRBD1
abundance: .
CDR3aa: ASSPYPGQGNTEAF

j_gene: TRBJ2-3
v_gene: TRBV24-1
d_gene: TRBD2
abundance: .
CDR3aa: ATGVPSGSTDTQY

j_gene: TRBJ1-4
v_gene: TRBV5-8
d_gene: TRBD1
abundance: few
CDR3aa: ASSLWDRAEKLF

j_gene: TRBJ1-4
v_gene: TRBV7-6
d_gene: .
abundance: .
CDR3aa: ASSSQRNVKKLF

j_gene: TRBJ1-1
v_gene: TRBV30
d_gene: .
abundance: many
CDR3aa: AWRAELNTEAF

j_gene: TRBJ2-5
v_gene: TRBV14
d_gene: .
abundance: many
CDR3aa: ASSQGGFGQETQY

j_gene: TRBJ1-2
v_gene: TRBV7-2
d_gene: .
abundance: .
CDR3aa: ASSLAFFQGEGYGYT

j_gene: TRBJ2-3
v_gene: TRBV18
d_gene: TRBD2
abundance: few
CDR3aa: ASSPGTSGMDTQY

j_gene: TRBJ2-7
v_gene: TRBV6-2/TRBV6-3
d_gene: .
abundance: few
CDR3aa: ASSYPQGGYEQY

j_gene: TRBJ2-6
v_gene: TRBV4-3
d_gene: .
abundance: few
CDR3aa: ASSPSGGLGDLT

j_gene: TRBJ2-5
v_gene: TRBV5-1
d_gene: TRBD1
abundance: .
CDR3aa: ASSYWTGAETQY

j_gene: TRBJ2-7
v_gene: TRBV4-3
d_gene: TRBD2
abundance: .
CDR3aa: ASGQGTSGPYEQY

j_gene: TRBJ2-3
v_gene: TRBV5-1
d_gene: TRBD2
abundance: many
CDR3aa: ASSSIAGSWDTQY

j_gene: TRBJ2-3
v_gene: TRBV7-9
d_gene: .
abundance: few
CDR3aa: ASSLAGQGLGDTQY

j_gene: TRBJ2-7
v_gene: TRBV20-1
d_gene: TRBD1
abundance: many
CDR3aa: SAPGQGYEQY

j_gene: TRBJ1-1
v_gene: TRBV6-2/TRBV6-3
d_gene: .
abundance: many
CDR3aa: ASSRSGWTEAF

j_gene: TRBJ2-3
v_gene: TRBV6-2/TRBV6-3
d_gene: .
abundance: many
CDR3aa: ASRRGPGTGDTQY

j_gene: TRBJ2-7
v_gene: TRBV4-3
d_gene: .
abundance: .
CDR3aa: ASSQGGTATYEQY

j_gene: TRBJ2-7
v_gene: TRBV6-1
d_gene: .
abundance: many
CDR3aa: ASSEPDTGPYEQY

j_gene: TRBJ2-7
v_gene: TRBV4-3
d_gene: TRBD2
abundance: .
CDR3aa: ASSHGGGAYKQY

j_gene: TRBJ2-7
v_gene: TRBV7-9
d_gene: TRBD2
abundance: many
CDR3aa: ASSDGLAGEQY

j_gene: TRBJ2-2
v_gene: TRBV6-5
d_gene: .
abundance: few
CDR3aa: ASSLAGWDTGELF

j_gene: TRBJ2-7
v_gene: TRBV20-1
d_gene: TRBD2
abundance: .
CDR3aa: SALTGTSIYEQY

j_gene: TRBJ2-5
v_gene: TRBV5-1
d_gene: .
abundance: .
CDR3aa: ASSTHQTGMETQY

j_gene: TRBJ2-1
v_gene: TRBV4-3
d_gene: TRBD1
abundance: .
CDR3aa: ASSQETGGFYNEQF

j_gene: TRBJ1-1
v_gene: TRBV4-3
d_gene: .
abundance: .
CDR3aa: ASSLPVVTEAL

j_gene: TRBJ1-1
v_gene: TRBV7-9
d_gene: TRBD1
abundance: many
CDR3aa: ASSLEVRGGMNTEAF